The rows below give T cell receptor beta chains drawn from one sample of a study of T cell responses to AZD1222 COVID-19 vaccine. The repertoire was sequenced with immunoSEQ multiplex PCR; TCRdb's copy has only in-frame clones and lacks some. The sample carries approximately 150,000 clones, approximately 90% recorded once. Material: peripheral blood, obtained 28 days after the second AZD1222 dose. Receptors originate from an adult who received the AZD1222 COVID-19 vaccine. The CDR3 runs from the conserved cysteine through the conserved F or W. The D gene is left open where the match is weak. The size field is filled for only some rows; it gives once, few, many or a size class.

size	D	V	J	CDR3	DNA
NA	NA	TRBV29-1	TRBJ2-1	CSVEPKGVLTVNEQFF	TGCAGCGTTGAACCCAAGGGTGTTCTAACGGTCAATGAGCAGTTCTTC
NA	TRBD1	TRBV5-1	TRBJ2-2	CASSDPGQGGTGELFF	TGCGCCAGCAGCGACCCGGGACAGGGGGGAACCGGGGAGCTGTTTTTT
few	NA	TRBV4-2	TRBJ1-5	CASSQEDSTWQPQHF	TGTGCCAGCAGCCAAGAAGACAGTACCTGGCAGCCCCAGCATTTT
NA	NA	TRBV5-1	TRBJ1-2	CASSLAGGNGYTF	TGCGCCAGCAGCTTGGCCGGGGGGAATGGCTACACCTTC
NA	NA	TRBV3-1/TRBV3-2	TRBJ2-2	CASSRLNTGELFF	TGTGCCAGCAGCCGACTAAACACCGGGGAGCTGTTTTTT
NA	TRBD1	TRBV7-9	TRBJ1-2	CASSLVPPPEGQGYGYTF	TGTGCCAGCAGCTTAGTACCTCCCCCTGAGGGACAGGGATATGGCTACACCTTC
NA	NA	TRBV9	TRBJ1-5	CASSSRGGNQPQHF	TGTGCCAGCAGCTCCCGAGGGGGGAATCAGCCCCAGCATTTT
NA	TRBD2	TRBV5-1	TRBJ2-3	CASSLAERGGTDTQYF	TGCGCCAGCAGCTTGGCGGAGCGGGGGGGCACAGATACGCAGTATTTT
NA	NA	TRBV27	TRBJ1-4	CASSPDRQNRKLFF	TGTGCCAGCAGTCCGGACCGCCAAAACCGAAAACTGTTTTTT
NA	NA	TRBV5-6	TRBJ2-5	CASGSAGTQETQYF	TGTGCCAGCGGAAGTGCAGGGACCCAAGAGACCCAGTACTTC
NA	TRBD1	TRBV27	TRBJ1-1	CASADRGPTEAFF	TGTGCCAGCGCAGACAGGGGTCCCACTGAAGCTTTCTTT
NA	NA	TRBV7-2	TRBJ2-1	CASSNRTRGGEQFF	TGTGCCAGCAGCAACAGGACCCGAGGGGGTGAGCAGTTCTTC
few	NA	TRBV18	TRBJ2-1	CASSPRADDEQFF	TGTGCCAGCTCACCGAGAGCGGACGATGAGCAGTTCTTC
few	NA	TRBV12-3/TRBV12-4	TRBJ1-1	CASRAQGNTEAFF	TGTGCCAGCAGGGCTCAGGGGAACACTGAAGCTTTCTTT
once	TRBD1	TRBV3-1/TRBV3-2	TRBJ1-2	CASSQRTGANYGYTF	TGTGCCAGCAGCCAACGGACAGGCGCTAACTATGGCTACACCTTC
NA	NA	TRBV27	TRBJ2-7	CASSPDLYEQYF	TGTGCCAGCAGTCCGGACCTGTACGAGCAGTACTTC
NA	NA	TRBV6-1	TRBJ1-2	CASSDEQGVGYTF	TGTGCCAGCAGTGATGAACAGGGTGTTGGCTACACCTTC
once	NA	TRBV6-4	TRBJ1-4	CASSVSGSGNEKLFF	TGTGCCAGCAGTGTATCCGGGTCGGGTAATGAAAAACTGTTTTTT
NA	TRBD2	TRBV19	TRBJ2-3	CASSTGLDLSTDTQYF	TGTGCCAGTAGTACCGGACTAGACCTAAGCACAGATACGCAGTATTTT
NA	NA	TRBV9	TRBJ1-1	CASSVGPGMNTEAFF	TGTGCCAGCAGCGTCGGCCCGGGCATGAACACTGAAGCTTTCTTT
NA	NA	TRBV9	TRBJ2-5	CASSVIPGQETQYF	TGTGCCAGCAGCGTAATACCGGGCCAAGAGACCCAGTACTTC
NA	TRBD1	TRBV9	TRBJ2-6	CASSVDETGVNSGANVLTF	TGTGCCAGCAGCGTAGATGAGACAGGGGTGAACTCTGGGGCCAACGTCCTGACTTTC
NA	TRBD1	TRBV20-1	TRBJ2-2	CSASGTAYTGELFF	TGCAGTGCTAGTGGGACAGCTTACACCGGGGAGCTGTTTTTT
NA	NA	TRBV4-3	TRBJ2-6	CASSQEFGLGANVLTF	TGCGCCAGCAGCCAAGAGTTCGGGTTAGGGGCCAACGTCCTGACTTTC
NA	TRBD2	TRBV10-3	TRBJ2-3	CAISPRGLAGFTDTQYF	TGTGCCATCAGTCCCCGGGGGCTAGCGGGGTTCACAGATACGCAGTATTTT
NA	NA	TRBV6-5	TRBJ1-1	CASNWDMNTEAFF	TGTGCCAGCAATTGGGACATGAACACTGAAGCTTTCTTT
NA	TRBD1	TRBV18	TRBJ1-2	CASSLQGTGYTF	TGTGCCAGCTCACTACAGGGGACAGGCTACACCTTC
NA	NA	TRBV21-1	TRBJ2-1	CASSRRDRGSSEQFF	TGTGCCAGCAGCAGACGGGACAGGGGGTCCAGTGAGCAGTTCTTC
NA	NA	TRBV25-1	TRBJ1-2	CASSDQLRYHGYTF	TGTGCCAGCAGTGACCAACTCCGGTACCATGGCTACACCTTC
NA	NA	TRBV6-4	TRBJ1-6	CASSVGLNSPLHF	TGTGCCAGCAGTGTTGGACTGAATTCACCCCTCCACTTT
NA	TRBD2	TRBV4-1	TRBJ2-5	CASSLFGGGSIETQYF	TGCGCCAGCAGCCTCTTCGGCGGGGGGTCGATAGAGACCCAGTACTTC
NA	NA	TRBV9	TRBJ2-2	CASSVVGSNTGELFF	TGTGCCAGCAGCGTAGTAGGGAGTAACACCGGGGAGCTGTTTTTT
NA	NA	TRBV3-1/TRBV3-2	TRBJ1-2	CASSHGTPLFGYTF	TGTGCCAGCAGCCATGGGACGCCTTTGTTTGGCTACACCTTC
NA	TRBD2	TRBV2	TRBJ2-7	CASRDWTSGGIYEQYF	TGTGCCAGCAGAGACTGGACTAGCGGCGGGATCTACGAGCAGTACTTC
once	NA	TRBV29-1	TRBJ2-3	CSVIRGVTDTQYF	TGCAGCGTTATCAGGGGAGTCACAGATACGCAGTATTTT
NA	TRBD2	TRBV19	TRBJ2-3	CASSARLAGGPADTQYF	TGTGCCAGTAGTGCCAGACTAGCGGGGGGGCCGGCAGATACGCAGTATTTT
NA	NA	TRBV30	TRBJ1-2	CAWIPGQSGGYTF	TGTGCCTGGATTCCAGGACAGTCAGGTGGCTACACCTTC
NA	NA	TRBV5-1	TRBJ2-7	CASNPGTLGYEQYF	TGCGCCAGCAACCCCGGGACCCTGGGATACGAGCAGTACTTC
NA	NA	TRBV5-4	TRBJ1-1	CASSLGGPSADAFF	TGTGCCAGCAGCTTGGGGGGCCCTTCCGCGGACGCTTTCTTT
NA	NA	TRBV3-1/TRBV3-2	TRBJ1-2	CASSQVFLSRSHYGYTF	TGTGCCAGCAGCCAAGTTTTCCTAAGTCGGTCCCACTATGGCTACACCTTC
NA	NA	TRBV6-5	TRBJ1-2	CASSPTGGANYGYTF	TGTGCCAGCAGTCCGACGGGAGGGGCTAACTATGGCTACACCTTC
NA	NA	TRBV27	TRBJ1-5	CASSFGGLSNQPQHF	TGTGCCAGCAGTTTTGGGGGTCTGAGCAATCAGCCCCAGCATTTT
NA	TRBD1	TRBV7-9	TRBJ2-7	CASSLGGTGRTSVYEQYF	TGTGCCAGCAGCTTAGGGGGGACAGGGCGAACGTCGGTGTACGAGCAGTACTTC
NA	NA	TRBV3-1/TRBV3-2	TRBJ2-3	CASSHRLAARGAASTDTQYF	TGTGCCAGCAGCCACCGCCTGGCCGCCAGGGGAGCGGCGAGCACAGATACGCAGTATTTT
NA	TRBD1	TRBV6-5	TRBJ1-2	CASRDRGYDGYTF	TGTGCCAGCAGGGACAGGGGGTATGATGGCTACACCTTC
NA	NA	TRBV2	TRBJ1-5	CASSEGLIGPQHF	TGTGCCAGCAGTGAGGGGCTAATCGGCCCCCAGCATTTT
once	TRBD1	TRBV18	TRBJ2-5	CASSRQGWGETQYF	TGTGCCAGCTCACGACAGGGTTGGGGAGAGACCCAGTACTTC
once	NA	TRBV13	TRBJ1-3	CASSPRGSGNTIYF	TGTGCCAGCAGCCCCCGCGGCTCTGGAAACACCATATATTTT
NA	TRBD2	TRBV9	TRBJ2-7	CASSPTAGGDEQYF	TGTGCCAGCAGCCCGACAGCGGGGGGAGACGAGCAGTACTTC
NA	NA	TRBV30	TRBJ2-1	CAWSVGRNNEQFF	TGTGCCTGGAGTGTGGGCAGGAACAATGAGCAGTTCTTC
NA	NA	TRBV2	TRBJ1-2	CASSALGANSGYTF	TGTGCCAGCAGTGCATTAGGAGCAAATAGTGGCTACACCTTC
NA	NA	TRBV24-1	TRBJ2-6	CATREWAHPGANVLTF	TGTGCCACCCGTGAGTGGGCACATCCGGGGGCCAACGTCCTGACTTTC
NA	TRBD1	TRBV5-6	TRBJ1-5	CASSVGQGLSQPQHF	TGTGCCAGCAGCGTAGGACAGGGGCTAAGTCAGCCCCAGCATTTT
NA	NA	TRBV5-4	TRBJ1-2	CASSLWGGLGGYTF	TGTGCCAGCAGCTTGTGGGGAGGGCTCGGGGGCTACACCTTC
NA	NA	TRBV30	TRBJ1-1	CAWSVGTEAFF	TGTGCCTGGAGTGTAGGGACTGAAGCTTTCTTT
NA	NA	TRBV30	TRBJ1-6	CAWAAGSYNSPLHF	TGTGCCTGGGCGGCAGGATCCTATAATTCACCCCTCCACTTT
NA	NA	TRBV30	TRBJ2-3	CAWSRGELDTQYF	TGTGCCTGGAGCCGGGGCGAGCTTGATACGCAGTATTTT
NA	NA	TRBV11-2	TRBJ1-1	CASTKLGTEAFF	TGTGCCAGCACCAAATTAGGGACTGAAGCTTTCTTT
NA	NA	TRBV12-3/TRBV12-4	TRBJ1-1	CASKGIGAEAFF	TGTGCCAGCAAGGGGATAGGGGCCGAAGCTTTCTTT